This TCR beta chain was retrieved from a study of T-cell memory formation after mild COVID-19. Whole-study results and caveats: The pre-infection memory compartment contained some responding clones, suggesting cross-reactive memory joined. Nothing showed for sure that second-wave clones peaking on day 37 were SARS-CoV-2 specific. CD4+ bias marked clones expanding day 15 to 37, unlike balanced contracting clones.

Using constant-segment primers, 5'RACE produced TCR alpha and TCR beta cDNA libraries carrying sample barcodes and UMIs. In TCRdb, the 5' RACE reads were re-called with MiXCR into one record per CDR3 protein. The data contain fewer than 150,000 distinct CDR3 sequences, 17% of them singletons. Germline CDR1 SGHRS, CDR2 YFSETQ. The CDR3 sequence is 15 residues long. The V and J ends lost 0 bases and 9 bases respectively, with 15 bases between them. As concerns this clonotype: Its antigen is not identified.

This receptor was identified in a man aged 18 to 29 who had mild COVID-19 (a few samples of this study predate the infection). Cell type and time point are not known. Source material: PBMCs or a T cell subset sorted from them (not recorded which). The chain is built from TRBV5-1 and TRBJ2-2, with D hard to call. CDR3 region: CASSLDIQSARELFF. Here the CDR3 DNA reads TGCGCCAGCAGCTTGGATATCCAATCGGCCAGGGAGCTGTTTTTT.